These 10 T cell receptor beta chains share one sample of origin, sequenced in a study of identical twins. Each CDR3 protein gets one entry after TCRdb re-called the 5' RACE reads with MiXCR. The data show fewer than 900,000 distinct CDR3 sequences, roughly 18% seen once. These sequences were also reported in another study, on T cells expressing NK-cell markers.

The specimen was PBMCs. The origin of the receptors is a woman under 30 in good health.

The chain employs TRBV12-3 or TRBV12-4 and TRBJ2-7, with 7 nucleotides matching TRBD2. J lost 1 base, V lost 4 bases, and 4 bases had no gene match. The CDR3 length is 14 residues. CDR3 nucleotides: TGTGCCAGCAGTTGGGGAGGGATGTCCTACGAGCAGTACTTC. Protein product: CASSWGGMSYEQYF.

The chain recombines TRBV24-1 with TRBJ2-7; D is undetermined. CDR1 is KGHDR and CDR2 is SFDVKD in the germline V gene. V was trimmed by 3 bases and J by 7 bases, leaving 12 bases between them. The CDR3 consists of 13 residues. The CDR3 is CATSDKASSEQYF. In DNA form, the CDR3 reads TGTGCCACCAGTGATAAAGCTTCCTCGGAGCAGTACTTC.

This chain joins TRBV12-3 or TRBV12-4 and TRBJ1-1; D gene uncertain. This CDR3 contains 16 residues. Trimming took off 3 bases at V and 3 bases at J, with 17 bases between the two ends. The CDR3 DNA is TGTGCCAGCAGTTTGGGTATCGAGGGCTCGCACACTGAAGCTTTCTTT. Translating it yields CASSLGIEGSHTEAFF.

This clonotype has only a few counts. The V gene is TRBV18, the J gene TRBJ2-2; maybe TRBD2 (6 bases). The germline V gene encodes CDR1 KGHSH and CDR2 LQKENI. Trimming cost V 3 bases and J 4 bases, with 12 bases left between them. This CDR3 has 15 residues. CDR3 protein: CASSPTSGFTGELFF. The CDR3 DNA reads TGTGCCAGCTCACCGACCAGCGGGTTCACCGGGGAGCTGTTTTTT.

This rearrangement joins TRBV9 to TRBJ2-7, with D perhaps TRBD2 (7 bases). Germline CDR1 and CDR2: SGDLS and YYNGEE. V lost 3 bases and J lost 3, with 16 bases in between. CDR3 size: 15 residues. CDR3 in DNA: TGTGCCAGCAGCGAGGGAGGGGACATTTACTACGAGCAGTACTTC. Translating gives CASSEGGDIYYEQYF.

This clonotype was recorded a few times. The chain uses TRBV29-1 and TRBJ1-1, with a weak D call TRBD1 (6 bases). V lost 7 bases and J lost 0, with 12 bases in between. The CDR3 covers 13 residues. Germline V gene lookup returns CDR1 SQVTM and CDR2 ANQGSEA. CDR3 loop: CSGTVSMNTEAFF. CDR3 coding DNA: TGCAGCGGGACAGTTAGTATGAACACTGAAGCTTTCTTT.

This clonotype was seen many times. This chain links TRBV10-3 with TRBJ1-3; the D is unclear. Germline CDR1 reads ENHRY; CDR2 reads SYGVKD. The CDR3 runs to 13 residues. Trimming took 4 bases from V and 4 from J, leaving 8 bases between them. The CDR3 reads CAISALGGNTIYF. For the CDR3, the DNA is TGTGCCATCAGTGCCCTGGGCGGAAACACCATATATTTT.

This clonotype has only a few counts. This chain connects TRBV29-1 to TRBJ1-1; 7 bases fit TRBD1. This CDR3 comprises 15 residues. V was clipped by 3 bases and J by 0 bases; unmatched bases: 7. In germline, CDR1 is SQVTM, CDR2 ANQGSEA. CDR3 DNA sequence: TGCAGCGTTGATAAGGGACAGACGATGAACACTGAAGCTTTCTTT. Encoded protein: CSVDKGQTMNTEAFF.

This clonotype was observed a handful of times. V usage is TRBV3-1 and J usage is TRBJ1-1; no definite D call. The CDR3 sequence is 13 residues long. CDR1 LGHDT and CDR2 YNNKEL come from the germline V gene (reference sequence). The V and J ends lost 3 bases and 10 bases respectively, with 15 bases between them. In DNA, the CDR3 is TGTGCCAGCAGCCACCACTCCCCTCCTGGAGCTTTCTTT. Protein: CASSHHSPPGAFF.

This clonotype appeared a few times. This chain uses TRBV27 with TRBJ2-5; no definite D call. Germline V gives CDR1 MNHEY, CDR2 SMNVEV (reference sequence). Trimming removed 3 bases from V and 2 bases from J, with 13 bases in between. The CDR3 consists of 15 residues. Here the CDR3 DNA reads TGTGCCAGCAGTTTTGTTGGCTTACGGCAAGAGACCCAGTACTTC. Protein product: CASSFVGLRQETQYF.